This T cell receptor beta chain stems from a study of shared clonotypes between healthy human individuals. The CDR3 is 14 residues long. CDR1 is SGHRS and CDR2 is YFSETQ in the germline V gene. Trimming took 7 bases from V and 4 from J; bases not matched to a gene: 9. This clone was counted only a few times. The repertoire was sequenced with immunoSEQ multiplex PCR; TCRdb's copy has only in-frame clones and lacks some. The sample comprises 600,000 to 700,000 clones, 73% of which are singletons, and around 1.8% rests with the top ten. The source material was memory CD4+ T cells sorted from blood. Specified subset: CD45RA-negative fraction. The receptor was isolated from a woman in her 30s in good health. This chain links TRBV5-1 with TRBJ2-5; 8 nucleotides agree with TRBD2. The CDR3 DNA reads TGCGCCAGCGGGAGCGGGAGTGGGAGAGAGACCCAGTACTTC. As protein: CASGSGSGRETQYF.